This entry lists 12 T cell receptor beta chains sequenced from one sample in a study of shared clonotypes between healthy human individuals. Sequencing used immunoSEQ multiplex PCR; TCRdb keeps in-frame clones, though not all of them. The sample lists 1,500,000 or so clones, approximately 97% occurring once. The source material was naive CD4+ T cells sorted from blood. Subset given: CD45RA+ positively selected. These TCRs come from a man younger than 40 in good health.

This clone was observed once. The rearrangement uses TRBV5-4 and TRBJ2-5; tentatively, D is TRBD2 (6 bases). The CDR3 has 16 residues. Germline CDR1 SGHNT, CDR2 YYREEE (reference sequence). Between the trimmed V and J ends, which lost 4 bases and 0 bases, there was a span of 16 bases. CDR3 sequence reads: CASSPAARGYQETQYF. CDR3 bases: TGTGCCAGCAGCCCTGCCGCTCGGGGGTACCAAGAGACCCAGTACTTC. Full variable domain (missing parts from reference TRBV5-4 and TRBJ2-5): ETGVTQSPTHLIKTRGQQVTLRCSSQSGHNTVSWYQQALGQGPQFIFQYYREEENGRGNFPPRFSGLQFPNYSSELNVNALELDDSALYLCASSPAARGYQETQYFGPGTRLLVL.

This sequence joins TRBV10-3 and TRBJ2-2; TRBD2 matches at 7 bases. The CDR3 loop spans 14 amino acids. Germline V gene sequence: CDR1 ENHRY, CDR2 SYGVKD. The V and J ends lost 4 bases and 4 bases, in that order; junction bases with no gene match: 3. The CDR3 sequence is CAISGLAGTGELFF. The CDR3 DNA reads as TGTGCCATCAGTGGATTAGCGGGCACCGGGGAGCTGTTTTTT.

This rearrangement joins TRBV21-1 to TRBJ1-1; the table names TRBD1, a call not compared with the DNA. TRBV21-1 represents a pseudogene. The CDR3 sequence is 13 residues long. The CDR3 bases are TGTGCCAGCAGCCTCTTTGGGCCTCCCCAAGCTTTCTTT. This codes for CASSLFGPPQAFF.

The chain joins TRBV10-1 to TRBJ2-3; the D is unclear. CDR3 length: 14 amino acids. Germline V gene sequence: CDR1 WNHNN, CDR2 SYGVQD (reference sequence). Trimming stripped 7 bases from V and 3 bases from J, with 14 bases between. The CDR3 DNA reads as TGCGCCAGCACCCTCAGAAAGCTAACAGATACGCAGTATTTT. Residues: CASTLRKLTDTQYF.

Comment on this clone: Distinct nucleotide sequences in the sample also encode this CDR3. This chain uses TRBV6-1 with TRBJ1-5; 10 bases match TRBD1. There are 14 residues in the CDR3. V was pared by 6 bases and J by 3 bases, with 2 bases of the junction left unmatched. Germline assignment: CDR1 MNHNS and CDR2 SASEGT. The CDR3 DNA reads TGTGCCAGCAGAGGGACAGGGGCCAATCAGCCCCAGCATTTT. Amino acids: CASRGTGANQPQHF.

CDR3 protein: CASPTPLGNTIYF. DNA of the CDR3: TGTGCCAGCCCGACTCCCCTTGGAAACACCATATATTTT. The V and J genes are TRBV7-2 and TRBJ1-3; no clear D. This CDR3 has 13 residues. Trimming took 8 bases from V and 3 from J, leaving 11 bases between them. Germline-derived CDR1 and CDR2 are SGHTA and FQGNSA.

As regards this clone: The sample holds other DNA sequences that translate to the same CDR3. V is TRBV30 and J is TRBJ1-5; no reliable D call. In germline, CDR1 is GTSNPN, CDR2 SVGIG (reference sequence). The ends were cut back, 3 bases at V and 0 bases at J, with 3 bases in the middle. The CDR3 covers 12 residues. The CDR3 nucleotides are TGTGCCTGGAGCGATAGCAATCAGCCCCAGCATTTT. It yields the protein CAWSDSNQPQHF.

Worth noting for this clone: Other DNA sequences in this sample translate to the same CDR3. The chain has TRBV6-5 and TRBJ1-5; 9 bases line up with TRBD1. Looked up from germline, CDR1 is MNHEY and CDR2 is SVGAGI. V was clipped by 3 bases and J by 7 bases; unmatched bases: 4. The CDR3 consists of 14 residues. The CDR3 DNA sequence: TGTGCCAGCAGTTATACAGGGGGCGGCCAGCCCCAGCATTTT. Translation gives CASSYTGGGQPQHF.

Comments on this clone: The same CDR3 also results from other DNA sequences found in this sample. This rearrangement joins TRBV29-1 to TRBJ2-5; D possibly matches TRBD1 or TRBD2 (6 bases each). Trimming cost V 4 bases and J 4 bases, with 10 bases left between them. The CDR3 covers 12 residues. CDR1 and CDR2 from the germline V gene are SQVTM and ANQGSEA. The CDR3 reads CSVVGGGETQYF. Here the CDR3 DNA reads TGCAGCGTTGTCGGAGGGGGAGAGACCCAGTACTTC.

The chain employs TRBV27 and TRBJ2-1, with 9 bases identical to TRBD2. Germline V gene data show CDR1 as MNHEY and CDR2 as SMNVEV (reference sequence). CDR3 size: 17 residues. V lost 3 bases and J lost 5; bases outside the gene matches: 11. This CDR3 reads CASSFRYSGLAHNEQFF. As DNA, the CDR3 is TGTGCCAGCAGTTTCCGATACTCGGGACTAGCCCACAATGAGCAGTTCTTC.

The chain carries TRBV2 and TRBJ1-5; tentative D call: TRBD1 (5 bases). Per germline, CDR1 SNHLY and CDR2 FYNNEI. The CDR3 totals 18 residues. Trimming shortened V by 6 bases and J by 0 bases, and 21 bases separated the two germline ends. The CDR3 region is CASRGGATGSYSNQPQHF. CDR3 sequence (DNA): TGTGCCAGCAGGGGAGGGGCTACTGGCTCCTATAGCAATCAGCCCCAGCATTTT.

The chain recombines TRBV21-1 with TRBJ2-7; the table calls TRBD1, which could not be checked here. TRBV21-1 is a documented pseudogene. This CDR3 comprises 15 residues. The DNA of the CDR3 is TGTGCCAGCAGCCACCGACGGGACAGCTGCTACGAGCAGTACTTC. Amino acids: CASSHRRDSCYEQYF.